One sample yielded the 16 T cell receptor beta chains listed below, sequenced in a study of CD8+ T cells in alopecia areata. Markers including CD4, CD8alpha, NKG2D and NKG2ACE guided sorting of pooled cutaneous lymph node cells. Following extraction, RNA underwent reverse transcription to cDNA, which served as the sequencing template. Using immunoSEQ multiplex PCR, the repertoire was profiled, and TCRdb retains in-frame clones only, with some absent. The sample is made up of about 270,000 clones, none counted only once. Sequenced input: CD4+ T cells sorted from a lymph node. The origin of the receptors is a C3H/HeJ mouse with alopecia areata. The MHC haplotype of the strain is H2-k.

This clone occurred many times. The gene names here belong to mouse. The CDR3 end is not reached by the read, which stops 4 residues before it; the germline J gene fills it in. The sample holds other DNA sequences that translate to the same CDR3. This rearrangement joins TRBV5 to TRBJ2-5; 7 bases line up with TRBD1. Germline assignment: CDR1 LGHNA and CDR2 YNLKQL (reference sequence). The CDR3 runs 14 residues. V dropped 2 bases and J dropped 1; count of bases not matched to a gene: 0. CDR3 DNA (partial): TGTGCCAGCAGCCAACAGGGGGACCAAGAC. It encodes CASSQQGDQD. In full, the CDR3 reads CASSQQGDQDTQYF.

With respect to this clone: The genes are named according to mouse. The CDR3 end falls 4 residues outside the read, so it is completed with the germline J gene. The same CDR3 can be traced to other DNA sequences in this sample. This rearrangement joins TRBV13-1 to TRBJ2-3; 12 bases agree with TRBD2. Losses at the gene ends were 4 bases for V and 0 bases for J; bases not matched to a gene: 6. Per germline, CDR1 NSHNY and CDR2 SYGAGN. The length of the CDR3 is 17 residues. The sequenced part of the CDR3 DNA is TGTGCCAGCAGTCTGGACTGGGGGGGGACTAGTGCAGAA. Translating it yields CASSLDWGGTSAE. The entire CDR3 protein is CASSLDWGGTSAETLYF.

This clone was seen a handful of times. These gene names are mouse names. The sequenced fragment ends 4 residues before the CDR3 boundary, so the rest is inferred from the germline J gene. This chain connects TRBV5 to TRBJ2-2; 7 bases are a match to TRBD2. This CDR3 has 16 residues. In germline, CDR1 is LGHNA, CDR2 YNLKQL (reference sequence). V shed 0 bases, J shed 4 bases, and the junction held 5 bases outside the gene matches. CDR3 sequence: CASSQDWGVSTGQLYF. The sequenced CDR3 bases are TGTGCCAGCAGCCAAGATTGGGGGGTTTCCACCGGG.

Concerning this clone: Gene labels here are mouse ones. The missing CDR3 end, 4 residues past where the read stops, is filled in from the germline J gene. The chain couples TRBV1 to TRBJ2-2; the match to TRBD1 covers 7 bases. This CDR3 spans 16 amino acids. The trim removed 0 bases at V and 1 base at J, leaving 2 bases unmatched. Per germline, CDR1 NSQYPW and CDR2 LRSPGD (reference sequence). The CDR3 DNA, read in part, is TGCACCTGCAGTGCAGAGGGACAGAAAAACACCGGG. It specifies CTCSAEGQKNTG. The entire CDR3 is CTCSAEGQKNTGQLYF.

Remarks on this clone: Germline and genes here are mouse. The CDR3 end lies 4 residues beyond the end of the read and is filled in from the germline J gene. V gene TRBV13-1 combines with J gene TRBJ2-3; the match to TRBD1 covers 9 bases. Germline CDR1 NSHNY, CDR2 SYGAGN. The CDR3 is made up of 13 amino acids. Partial CDR3 DNA: TGTGCCAGCAGTGGACAGGGGGGAGAA. It is translated as CASSGQGGE. The full CDR3 sequence reads CASSGQGGETLYF.

A note on this clone: The gene names given are mouse names. Read coverage stops 4 residues before the CDR3 terminus; the germline J gene supplies the remainder. Within the sample, other DNA sequences also encode this same CDR3. The chain employs TRBV13-3 and TRBJ2-7; no definite D call. The CDR3 is made up of 12 amino acids. Germline V lookup: CDR1 NNHDY, CDR2 SYVADS. The DNA read from the CDR3 is TGTGCCAGCAGTGATGCCAATTAT. It specifies CASSDANY. The entire CDR3 reads CASSDANYEQYF.

This clone showed up just a few times. The gene names given are mouse names. The CDR3 end lies 4 residues beyond the end of the read and is filled in from the germline J gene. V is TRBV14 and J is TRBJ2-7; TRBD2 agrees at 9 bases. Trimming took 1 base from V and 3 from J; bases not matched to a gene: 2. CDR1 is SGHDT, CDR2 FRDEAV, per germline. The CDR3 is made up of 14 amino acids. The CDR3 loop is CASSFPGGVYEQYF. The sequenced CDR3 bases are TGTGCCAGCAGTTTCCCTGGGGGGGTCTAT.

This clone was picked up a small number of times. Any gene name here is a mouse gene name. The read finishes 4 residues shy of the CDR3 end, and the germline J gene is used to complete it. The V gene is TRBV5, the J gene TRBJ2-2; 8 bases are a match to TRBD1. The germline V gene encodes CDR1 LGHNA and CDR2 YNLKQL (reference sequence). The junction had 3 bases not matched to a gene; V was cut back by 3 bases and J by 3 bases. This CDR3 has 15 amino acids. The DNA read from the CDR3 is TGTGCCAGCAGCCATTCGACAGGGGACACCGGG. It translates to CASSHSTGDTG. The entire CDR3 is CASSHSTGDTGQLYF.

This clone was recorded a few times. Any gene name here is a mouse gene name. The read terminates 4 residues before the CDR3 end, so the remaining end is supplied by the germline J gene. The rearrangement joins TRBV17 to TRBJ2-5, with 7 bases matching TRBD2. Germline CDR1 reads MNHDT; CDR2 reads YYDKIL. The CDR3 totals 17 residues. The J segment lost 0 bases and the V segment lost 1 base, leaving 7 bases of the junction unmatched. The covered CDR3 bases are TGTGCTAGCAGTAGAGGGCTGGGGGTTCTTAACCAAGAC. It is translated as CASSRGLGVLNQD. Given in full, the CDR3 is CASSRGLGVLNQDTQYF.

A remark on this clone: Genes and germline are mouse. The sequenced fragment ends 4 residues before the CDR3 boundary, so the rest is inferred from the germline J gene. V and J are TRBV19 and TRBJ2-3, with TRBD2 identical over 9 bases. Germline V gene data show CDR1 as FNHDT and CDR2 as SITEND (reference sequence). The CDR3 is 13 residues long. The ends lost 9 bases at V and 3 bases at J; junction bases unmatched: 5. CDR3 bases read: TGTGCCACCGGTGGGGGGGCGGCAGAA. Its translation: CATGGGAAE. The CDR3, in full, reads CATGGGAAETLYF.

This clone has a handful of counts. Here the gene names and germline are mouse. The CDR3 end is not reached by the read, which stops 4 residues before it; the germline J gene fills it in. The chain has TRBV19 and TRBJ2-2; D is possibly TRBD1 (6 bases). Trimming cost V 7 bases and J 3 bases, with 13 bases left between them. In germline, CDR1 is FNHDT, CDR2 SITEND (reference sequence). The CDR3 covers 14 residues. This CDR3 reads CASGSTGHTGQLYF. The DNA read from the CDR3 is TGTGCCAGCGGGTCAACAGGGCACACCGGG. Full variable domain (rest looked up from reference TRBV19 and TRBJ2-2): GGIITQTPKFLIGQEGQKLTLKCQQNFNHDTMYWYRQDSGKGLRLIYYSITENDLQKGDLSEGYDASREKKSSFSLTVTSAQKNEMAVFLCASGSTGHTGQLYFGEGSKLTVL.

This clone has a handful of counts. Here the gene names and germline are mouse. The read finishes 4 residues shy of the CDR3 end, and the germline J gene is used to complete it. The chain links TRBV13-1 to TRBJ2-1; D is unresolved. Trimming left V 3 bases short and J 3 bases short, with 4 bases between. Germline CDR1 reads NSHNY; CDR2 reads SYGAGN. This CDR3 comprises 12 residues. This chain's CDR3 is CASSGSYAEQFF. The sequenced part of the CDR3 DNA is TGTGCCAGCAGTGGCAGCTATGCT.

With respect to this clone: Gene names are mouse gene names. The read comes to an end 4 residues before the CDR3 does, leaving the germline J gene to fill in the end. Distinct nucleotide sequences in the sample also encode this CDR3. V usage is TRBV1 and J usage is TRBJ1-2; a possible D gene is TRBD1 (5 bases). The length of the CDR3 is 15 residues. Germline V gene data show CDR1 as NSQYPW and CDR2 as LRSPGD (reference sequence). Trimming took 0 bases from V and 3 from J, leaving 11 bases between them. The chain's CDR3 is CTCSADRGGDSDYTF. The covered CDR3 bases are TGCACCTGCAGTGCAGATCGGGGGGGGGACTCC. Looking up the rest from reference TRBV1 and TRBJ1-2 gives the full variable domain: VTLLEQNPRWRLVPRGQAVNLRCILKNSQYPWMSWYQQDLQKQLQWLFTLRSPGDKEVKSLPGADYLATRVTDTELRLQVANMSQGRTLYCTCSADRGGDSDYTFGSGTRLLVI.

This clone was seen many times. Germline and genes: mouse. The CDR3 end lies 4 residues beyond the end of the read and is filled in from the germline J gene. The sample holds other DNA sequences that translate to the same CDR3. The chain employs TRBV1 and TRBJ2-1; 11 bases fit TRBD1. Germline V gene lookup returns CDR1 NSQYPW and CDR2 LRSPGD (reference sequence). Unmatched junction bases numbered 2, after V lost 1 base and J lost 3 bases. The CDR3 runs 16 residues. The CDR3 DNA, read in part, is TGCACCTGCAGTGCAGCCGGGACAGGGGGCTATGCT. Protein sequence: CTCSAAGTGGYA. From start to end, the CDR3 is CTCSAAGTGGYAEQFF.

This clone was observed a few times. The gene names here belong to mouse. The read terminates 4 residues ahead of where the CDR3 ends, so the germline J gene completes it. The chain is built from TRBV1 and TRBJ2-2; TRBD1 is a possible D gene (5 bases). Between the trimmed V and J ends, which lost 0 bases and 4 bases, there was a span of 12 bases. The CDR3 contains 16 residues. CDR1 is NSQYPW, CDR2 LRSPGD, per germline (reference sequence). The sequenced CDR3 bases are TGCACCTGCAGTGCAGATCGGCAGGGAGGCACCGGG. Its protein is CTCSADRQGGTG. The entire CDR3 protein reads CTCSADRQGGTGQLYF.

This clone has a handful of counts. The gene names here belong to mouse. The read comes to an end 4 residues before the CDR3 does, leaving the germline J gene to fill in the end. This chain joins TRBV13-3 and TRBJ2-1; TRBD1 aligns across 9 bases. The CDR3 consists of 14 residues. CDR1 NNHDY and CDR2 SYVADS come from the germline V gene. CDR3: CASSEQGAEAEQFF. CDR3 DNA, as far as it was read: TGTGCCAGCAGTGAACAGGGGGCGGAGGCT.